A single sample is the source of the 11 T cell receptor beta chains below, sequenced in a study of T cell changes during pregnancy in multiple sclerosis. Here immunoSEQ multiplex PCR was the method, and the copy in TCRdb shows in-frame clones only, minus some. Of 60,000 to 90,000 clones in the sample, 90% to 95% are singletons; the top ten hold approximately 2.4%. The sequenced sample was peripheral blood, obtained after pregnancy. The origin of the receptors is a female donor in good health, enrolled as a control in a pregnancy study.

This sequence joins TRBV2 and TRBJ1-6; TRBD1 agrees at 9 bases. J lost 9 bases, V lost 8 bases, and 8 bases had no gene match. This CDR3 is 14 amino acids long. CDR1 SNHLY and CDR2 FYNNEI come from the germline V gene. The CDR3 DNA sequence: TGTGCCAGCCGCCGGGACAGGGAGGTTTCACCCCTCCACTTT. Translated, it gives CASRRDREVSPLHF. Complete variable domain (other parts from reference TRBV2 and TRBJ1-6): EPEVTQTPSHQVTQMGQEVILRCVPISNHLYFYWYRQILGQKVEFLVSFYNNEISEKSEIFDDQFSVERPDGSNFTLKIRSTKLEDSAMYFCASRRDREVSPLHFGNGTRLTVT.

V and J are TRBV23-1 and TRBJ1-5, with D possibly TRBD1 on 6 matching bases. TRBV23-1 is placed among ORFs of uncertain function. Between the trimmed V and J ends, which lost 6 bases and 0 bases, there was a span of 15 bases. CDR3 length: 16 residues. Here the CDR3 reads CASRDRKVASNQPQHF. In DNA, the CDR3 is TGCGCCAGCAGAGACAGGAAAGTTGCTAGCAATCAGCCCCAGCATTTT.

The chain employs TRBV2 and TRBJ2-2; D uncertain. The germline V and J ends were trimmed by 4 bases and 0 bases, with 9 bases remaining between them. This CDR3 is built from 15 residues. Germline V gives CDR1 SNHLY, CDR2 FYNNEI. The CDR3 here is CASSGPSANTGELFF. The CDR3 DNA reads TGTGCCAGCAGTGGCCCGAGCGCGAACACCGGGGAGCTGTTTTTT.

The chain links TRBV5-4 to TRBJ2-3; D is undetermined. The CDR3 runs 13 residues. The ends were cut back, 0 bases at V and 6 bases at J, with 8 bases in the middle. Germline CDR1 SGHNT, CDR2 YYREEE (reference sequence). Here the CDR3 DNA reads TGTGCCAGCAGCTTGGCCCCCGGGGATACGCAGTATTTT. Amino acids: CASSLAPGDTQYF.

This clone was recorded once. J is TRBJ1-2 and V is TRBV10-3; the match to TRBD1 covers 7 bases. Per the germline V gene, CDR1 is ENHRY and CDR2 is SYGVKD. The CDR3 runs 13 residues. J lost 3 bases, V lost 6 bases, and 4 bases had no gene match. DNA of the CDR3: TGTGCCATCAGCATGACAGGGTACTATGGCTACACCTTC. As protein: CAISMTGYYGYTF.

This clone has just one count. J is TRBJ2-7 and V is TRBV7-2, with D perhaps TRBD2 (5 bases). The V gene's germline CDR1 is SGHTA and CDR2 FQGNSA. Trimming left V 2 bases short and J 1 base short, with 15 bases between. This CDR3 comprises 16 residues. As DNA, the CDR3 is TGTGCCAGCAGCTTAAGGTCGGGCGGGCTGTCCTACGAGCAGTACTTC. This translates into CASSLRSGGLSYEQYF.

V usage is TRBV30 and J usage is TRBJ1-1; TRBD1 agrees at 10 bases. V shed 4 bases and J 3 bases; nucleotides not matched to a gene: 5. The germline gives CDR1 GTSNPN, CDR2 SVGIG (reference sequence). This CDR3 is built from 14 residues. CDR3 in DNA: TGTGCCTGGACCAAGGACAGGGGGGACACTGAAGCTTTCTTT. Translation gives CAWTKDRGDTEAFF. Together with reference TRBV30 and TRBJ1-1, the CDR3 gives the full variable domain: SQTIHQWPATLVQPVGSPLSLECTVEGTSNPNLYWYRQAAGRGLQLLFYSVGIGQISSEVPQNLSASRPQDRQFILSSKKLLLSDSGFYLCAWTKDRGDTEAFFGQGTRLTVV.

The CDR3 nucleotides read TGTGCCAGTAGTCCGGACAGGGGAAGATCCTACGAGCAGTACTTC. Protein sequence: CASSPDRGRSYEQYF. J is TRBJ2-7 and V is TRBV19; 9 bases are shared with TRBD1. Trimming cost V 5 bases and J 1 base; bases outside gene matches: 6. Germline V CDR1 and CDR2: LNHDA, SQIVND (reference sequence). CDR3 size: 15 residues.

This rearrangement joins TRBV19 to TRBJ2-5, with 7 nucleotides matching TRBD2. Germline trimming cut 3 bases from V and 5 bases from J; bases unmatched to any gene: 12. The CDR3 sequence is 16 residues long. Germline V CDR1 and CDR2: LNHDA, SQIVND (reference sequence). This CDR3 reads CASSMGGTPYRETQYF. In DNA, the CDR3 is TGTGCCAGTAGTATGGGGGGGACTCCTTACCGCGAGACCCAGTACTTC. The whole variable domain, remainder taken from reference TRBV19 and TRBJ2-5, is DGGITQSPKYLFRKEGQNVTLSCEQNLNHDAMYWYRQDPGQGLRLIYYSQIVNDFQKGDIAEGYSVSREKKESFPLTVTSAQKNPTAFYLCASSMGGTPYRETQYFGPGTRLLVL.

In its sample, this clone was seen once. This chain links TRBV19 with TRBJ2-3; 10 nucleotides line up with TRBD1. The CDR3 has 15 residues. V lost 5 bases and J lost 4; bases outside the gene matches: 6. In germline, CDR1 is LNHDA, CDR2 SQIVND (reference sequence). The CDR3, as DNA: TGTGCCAGTAGTCTCCTGGGGACAGGGGCAGATACGCAGTATTTT. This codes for CASSLLGTGADTQYF.

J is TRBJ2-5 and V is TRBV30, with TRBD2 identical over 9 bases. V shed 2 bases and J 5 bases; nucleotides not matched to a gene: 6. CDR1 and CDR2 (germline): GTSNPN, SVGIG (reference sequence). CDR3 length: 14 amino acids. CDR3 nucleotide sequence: TGTGCCTGGAGTCGGCGGGGGGGTCGGGAGACCCAGTACTTC. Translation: CAWSRRGGRETQYF.